The 25 T cell receptor beta chains below all came from one sample that was sequenced in a study of cytomegalovirus exposure and HLA in healthy donors. The primer mix had 60 Vbeta and 13 Jbeta primers. Profiled with immunoSEQ multiplex PCR; TCRdb holds only in-frame clones, not every one. Of under 200,000 clones in the sample, around 72% are singletons; the top ten hold 2.5% to 3.5%. The sequencing input was PBMCs. The receptor source for this set is a woman aged 45-59 years in good health and CMV-seropositive.

This clone has more than one count but fewer than ten. This chain uses TRBV19 with TRBJ2-1, with 8 bases aligning to TRBD1. The germline gives CDR1 LNHDA, CDR2 SQIVND (reference sequence). The length of the CDR3 is 15 residues. V gave up 7 bases and J gave up 7 bases; unmatched junction bases: 12. CDR3 loop: CASTSGTGFWNEQFF. DNA for the CDR3: TGTGCCAGTACCTCGGGGACAGGCTTTTGGAATGAGCAGTTCTTC.

The chain couples TRBV6-5 to TRBJ1-2, with 9 bases that match TRBD1. J lost 3 bases, V lost 4 bases, and 9 bases had no gene match. The CDR3 has 16 amino acids. Germline CDR1 is MNHEY and CDR2 is SVGAGI. In DNA, the CDR3 is TGTGCCAGCAGTTCCCCTCGGACAGGGGAACACTATGGCTACACCTTC. Translating it yields CASSSPRTGEHYGYTF.

The genes are TRBV19 and TRBJ2-7; 11 positions match TRBD1. The CDR3 runs 14 residues. Germline V gives CDR1 LNHDA, CDR2 SQIVND (reference sequence). Unmatched junction bases numbered 3, after V lost 6 bases and J lost 2 bases. CDR3 sequence (DNA): TGTGCCAGTAGGGGACAGGGGGGTACCTACGAGCAGTACTTC. Residues: CASRGQGGTYEQYF. The variable domain in full, with the rest retrieved from reference TRBV19 and TRBJ2-7, is DGGITQSPKYLFRKEGQNVTLSCEQNLNHDAMYWYRQDPGQGLRLIYYSQIVNDFQKGDIAEGYSVSREKKESFPLTVTSAQKNPTAFYLCASRGQGGTYEQYFGPGTRLTVT.

The CDR3: CASSSGTGYGDTQYF. The CDR3 coding sequence is TGTGCCAGCAGCTCCGGGACAGGGTATGGTGATACGCAGTATTTT. The rearrangement links TRBV11-2 to TRBJ2-3; the match to TRBD1 covers 9 bases. Germline V gene data show CDR1 as SGHAT and CDR2 as FQNNGV. The V segment lost 4 bases and the J segment 6 bases; nucleotides outside the gene matches: 8. CDR3 length: 15 residues.

In its sample, this clone was seen once. V and J are TRBV7-6 and TRBJ2-2; 7 bases align to TRBD1. CDR1 is SGHVS, CDR2 FNYEAQ, per germline. V shed 6 bases and J 0 bases; nucleotides not matched to a gene: 13. This CDR3 spans 18 amino acids. The CDR3 nucleotides read TGTGCCAGCAGTCGATTTGCCGGGACAGTCCCGAACACCGGGGAGCTGTTTTTT. Amino acids: CASSRFAGTVPNTGELFF.

This chain joins TRBV9 and TRBJ1-2; tentative D call: TRBD1 (6 bases). In germline, CDR1 is SGDLS, CDR2 YYNGEE. V shed 0 bases and J shed 4 bases, with 28 bases lying between them. This CDR3 spans 20 amino acids. The CDR3 DNA reads as TGTGCCAGCAGCGTAGGCCGCCGACCGATGGGGGCGCGACAGTCCTATGGCTACACCTTC. Translating gives CASSVGRRPMGARQSYGYTF.

This rearrangement joins TRBV11-2 to TRBJ2-7, with D tentatively TRBD1 (6 bases). In germline, CDR1 is SGHAT, CDR2 FQNNGV. V was trimmed by 7 bases and J by 2 bases, leaving 18 bases between them. The CDR3 contains 15 residues. The CDR3 spells CASTDFGTRAYEQYF. The CDR3 DNA is TGTGCCAGCACCGATTTCGGGACACGCGCCTACGAGCAGTACTTC.

This clone was counted a single time. V gene TRBV6-6 combines with J gene TRBJ2-7; the D gene is possibly TRBD1 (6 bases). Germline assignment: CDR1 MNHNY and CDR2 SVGAGI (reference sequence). The CDR3 covers 14 residues. Trimming removed 0 bases from V and 6 bases from J, with 12 bases in between. The CDR3 nucleotides read TGTGCCAGCAGTTACTCGGGGGACACGACCGAGCAGTACTTC. Protein product: CASSYSGDTTEQYF.

The chain carries TRBV27 and TRBJ2-3, with 9 positions matching TRBD2. CDR3 length: 14 amino acids. V lost 5 bases to trimming and J lost 6 bases; unmatched junction nucleotides: 6. Germline CDR1 is MNHEY and CDR2 is SMNVEV (reference sequence). CDR3 residues: CASSTRGGGDTQYF. The CDR3 DNA is TGTGCCAGCAGTACGCGGGGGGGCGGGGATACGCAGTATTTT.

The V and J genes are TRBV9 and TRBJ1-2, with 7 bases that match TRBD1. The CDR3 is 15 residues long. V lost 0 bases and J lost 5; bases outside the gene matches: 7. Germline assignment: CDR1 SGDLS and CDR2 YYNGEE. For the CDR3, the DNA is TGTGCCAGCAGCGTAGCTCCCGGGACAGATTATGGCTACACCTTC. Amino acid sequence: CASSVAPGTDYGYTF.

The chain uses TRBV7-2 and TRBJ2-7; TRBD2 aligns across 7 bases. Looked up from germline, CDR1 is SGHTA and CDR2 is FQGNSA. CDR3 length: 15 amino acids. V was clipped by 5 bases and J by 0 bases; unmatched bases: 7. The CDR3 bases are TGTGCCAGCAGCATTAGCGGGTATAGCTCCTACGAGCAGTACTTC. Protein: CASSISGYSSYEQYF.

This clone was seen a few times. The chain recombines TRBV4-1 with TRBJ2-1; the match to TRBD1 covers 9 bases. The CDR3 loop spans 15 amino acids. V lost 1 base and J lost 3; bases outside the gene matches: 1. The germline CDR1 and CDR2 sequences are MGHRA and YSYEKL. DNA for the CDR3: TGCGCCAGCAGCCAAGGGGACAGGGACTACAATGAGCAGTTCTTC. Its protein product is CASSQGDRDYNEQFF.

This chain uses TRBV12-5 with TRBJ2-3; D gene unclear. The CDR3 is 13 amino acids. CDR1 LGHNT and CDR2 FRNRAP come from the germline V gene. V lost 1 base to trimming and J lost 6 bases, with 8 bases between them. CDR3 sequence (DNA): TGTGCTAGTGGTTTGGCCCTCGGGGATACGCAGTATTTT. Translating it yields CASGLALGDTQYF. Full variable domain (outside the CDR3, taken from reference TRBV12-5 and TRBJ2-3): DARVTQTPRHKVTEMGQEVTMRCQPILGHNTVFWYRQTMMQGLELLAYFRNRAPLDDSGMPKDRFSAEMPDATLATLKIQPSEPRDSAVYFCASGLALGDTQYFGPGTRLTVL.

This chain uses TRBV19 with TRBJ1-1; D remains ambiguous. Trimming stripped 6 bases from V and 4 bases from J, with 12 bases between. The CDR3 has 13 amino acids. Per germline, CDR1 LNHDA and CDR2 SQIVND (reference sequence). This CDR3 is CASRKISGTEAFF. The CDR3 DNA follows: TGTGCCAGTAGGAAAATTAGTGGCACTGAAGCTTTCTTT.

The count of this clone is one. The V call is TRBV7-6, the J call TRBJ2-7, with D perhaps matching TRBD2 (7 bases). Germline V gene sequence: CDR1 SGHVS, CDR2 FNYEAQ. The CDR3 is 15 residues long. With 0 bases removed from V and 2 bases from J, the gap between germline ends came to 11 bases. The CDR3 nucleotides are TGTGCCAGCAGCTTAGCGCGAGGGGGGGCCTACGAGCAGTACTTC. Translating gives CASSLARGGAYEQYF. Using reference TRBV7-6 and TRBJ2-7 for the parts outside the CDR3, the full variable domain is GAGVSQSPRYKVTKRGQDVALRCDPISGHVSLYWYRQALGQGPEFLTYFNYEAQQDKSGLPNDRFSAERPEGSISTLTIQRTEQRDSAMYRCASSLARGGAYEQYFGPGTRLTVT.

This chain links TRBV5-1 with TRBJ1-3; TRBD1 aligns across 9 bases. Losses at the gene ends were 0 bases for V and 1 base for J; bases not matched to a gene: 2. The CDR3 totals 16 residues. CDR1 and CDR2 from the germline V gene are SGHRS and YFSETQ. For the CDR3, the DNA is TGCGCCAGCAGCTTGGGACAGGGGGAATCTGGAAACACCATATATTTT. It specifies CASSLGQGESGNTIYF.

This rearrangement joins TRBV7-9 to TRBJ2-3; TRBD1 is a possible D gene (6 bases). The CDR3 is 16 residues long. Trimming removed 0 bases from V and 2 bases from J, with 12 bases in between. The V gene's germline CDR1 is SEHNR and CDR2 FQNEAQ (reference sequence). CDR3 DNA sequence: TGTGCCAGCAGCTTAGCGGCAGGGGTTGTCACAGATACGCAGTATTTT. Encoded protein: CASSLAAGVVTDTQYF.

The chain couples TRBV9 to TRBJ1-1; D may be TRBD1 (5 bases). V was cut by 3 bases and J by 5 bases, with 14 bases left in between. This CDR3 comprises 14 residues. Germline V CDR1 and CDR2: SGDLS, YYNGEE. CDR3 residues: CASSALSGGTEAFF. CDR3 DNA: TGTGCCAGCAGCGCCCTATCGGGGGGGACTGAAGCTTTCTTT.

V is TRBV7-2 and J is TRBJ1-2; D is uncertain. The V end was cut by 1 base, the J end by 3 bases, with 9 bases between. Germline V gene data show CDR1 as SGHTA and CDR2 as FQGNSA. The CDR3 length is 14 residues. The chain's CDR3 is CASSLGGIYYGYTF. DNA for the CDR3: TGTGCCAGCAGCTTAGGAGGTATCTACTATGGCTACACCTTC.

The genes are TRBV11-1 and TRBJ2-1; 9 bases align to TRBD2. The CDR3 is 15 amino acids. CDR1 SGHAT and CDR2 FQDESV come from the germline V gene (reference sequence). The trim removed 6 bases at V and 4 bases at J, leaving 7 bases unmatched. In DNA, the CDR3 is TGTGCCAGCAGTTTTAGCGGGAGTAGGTACAATGAGCAGTTCTTC. Translating gives CASSFSGSRYNEQFF.

The chain recombines TRBV7-2 with TRBJ2-7; TRBD2 agrees at 13 bases. This CDR3 has 16 residues. V lost 6 bases and J lost 3; bases outside the gene matches: 8. Germline V gene sequence: CDR1 SGHTA, CDR2 FQGNSA. CDR3 DNA: TGTGCCAGCAGACGGACTAGCGGGGGATCGAGCTACGAGCAGTACTTC. Its translation: CASRRTSGGSSYEQYF.

This clone has only a few counts. The V gene is TRBV6-5, the J gene TRBJ2-2; possible D gene TRBD2, 6 bases. V dropped 7 bases and J dropped 4 bases, with 16 bases sitting between them. The CDR3 is 15 residues long. Per germline, CDR1 MNHEY and CDR2 SVGAGI. CDR3 loop: CASKGQRAGTGELFF. The CDR3 coding sequence is TGTGCCAGCAAGGGCCAGCGGGCGGGCACCGGGGAGCTGTTTTTT.

The chain employs TRBV7-2 and TRBJ2-1; 12 bases map to TRBD2. V lost 6 bases, J lost 5 bases, and 2 bases stayed unmatched. In germline, CDR1 is SGHTA, CDR2 FQGNSA. The CDR3 has 14 residues. Written as DNA, the CDR3 is TGTGCCAGCAGGCCTAGCGGGGGGGACAATGAGCAGTTCTTC. Translation: CASRPSGGDNEQFF.

The chain couples TRBV5-1 to TRBJ2-5, with a weak D call TRBD2 (5 bases). With 4 bases removed from V and 1 base from J, the gap between germline ends came to 11 bases. The germline V gene has CDR1 SGHRS and CDR2 YFSETQ. CDR3 length: 14 residues. CDR3 sequence (DNA): TGCGCCAGCAGCGGAGGACGGCTCCAAGAGACCCAGTACTTC. Translation: CASSGGRLQETQYF.

V gene TRBV11-2 combines with J gene TRBJ2-5; maybe TRBD2 (7 bases). CDR3 length: 15 residues. CDR1 is SGHAT and CDR2 is FQNNGV in the germline V gene. The V and J ends lost 2 bases and 7 bases respectively, with 17 bases between them. The CDR3 nucleotides read TGTGCCAGCAGCTTATCAAGGGGGGGTCTGGGGACCCAGTACTTC. It translates to CASSLSRGGLGTQYF.